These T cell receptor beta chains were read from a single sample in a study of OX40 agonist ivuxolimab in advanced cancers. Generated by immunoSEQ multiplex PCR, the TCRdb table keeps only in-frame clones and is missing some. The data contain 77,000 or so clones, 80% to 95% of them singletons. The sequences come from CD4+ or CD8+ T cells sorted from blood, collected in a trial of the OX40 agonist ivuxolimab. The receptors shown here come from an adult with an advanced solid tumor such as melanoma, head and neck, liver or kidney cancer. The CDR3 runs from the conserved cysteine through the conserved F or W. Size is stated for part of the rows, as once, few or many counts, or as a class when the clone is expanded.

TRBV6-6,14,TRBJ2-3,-,CASSHHDREDTQYF
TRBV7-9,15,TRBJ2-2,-,CASTIMGGRTGELFF
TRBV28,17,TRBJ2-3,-,CASSLGRLAGGSDTQYF
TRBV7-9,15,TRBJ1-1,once,CASSFAGGADTEAFF
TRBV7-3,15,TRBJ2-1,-,CASSLESSSYNEQFF
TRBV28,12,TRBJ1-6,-,CASTSTASPLHF
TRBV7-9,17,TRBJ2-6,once,CASSLERGLSGANVLTF
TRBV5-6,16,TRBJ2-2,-,CASSLWAGGNTGELFF
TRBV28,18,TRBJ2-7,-,CASSILHTAPQTGYEQYF
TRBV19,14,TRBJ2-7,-,CASSILPSSYEQYF
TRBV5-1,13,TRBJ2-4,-,CASSLEAENIQYF
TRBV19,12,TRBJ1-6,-,CASDSTNSPLHF
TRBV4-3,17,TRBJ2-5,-,CASSQAGIGSFKETQYF
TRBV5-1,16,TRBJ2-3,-,CASSIYRGTSTDTQYF
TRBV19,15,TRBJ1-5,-,CASSPRQGTGQPQHF
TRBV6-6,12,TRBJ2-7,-,CASSYSTGEQYF
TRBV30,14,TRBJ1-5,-,CAWSPGVGNQPQHF
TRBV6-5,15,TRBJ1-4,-,CASSYSGTTDEKLFF
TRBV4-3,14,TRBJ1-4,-,CASSPQDRDEKLFF
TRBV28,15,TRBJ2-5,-,CASTFGRGYQETQYF